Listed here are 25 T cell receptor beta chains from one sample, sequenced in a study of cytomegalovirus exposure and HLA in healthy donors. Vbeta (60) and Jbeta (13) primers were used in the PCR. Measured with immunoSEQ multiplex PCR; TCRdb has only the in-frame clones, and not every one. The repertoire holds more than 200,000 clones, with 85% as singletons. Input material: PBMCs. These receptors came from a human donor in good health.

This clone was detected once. The CDR3 protein is CASSELSGSGANVLTF. The CDR3 bases are TGTGCCAGCAGTGAATTATCGGGCTCTGGGGCCAACGTCCTGACTTTC. J is TRBJ2-6 and V is TRBV6-1; the D is unclear. Trimming shortened V by 2 bases and J by 0 bases, and 8 bases separated the two germline ends. The CDR3 length is 16 residues. The germline gives CDR1 MNHNS, CDR2 SASEGT.

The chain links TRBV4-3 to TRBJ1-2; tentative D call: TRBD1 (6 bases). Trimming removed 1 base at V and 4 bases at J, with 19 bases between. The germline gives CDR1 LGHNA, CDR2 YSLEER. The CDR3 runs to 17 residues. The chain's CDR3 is CASSQVGGNRDPYGYTF. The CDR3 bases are TGCGCCAGCAGCCAAGTAGGGGGAAACAGGGATCCCTATGGCTACACCTTC.

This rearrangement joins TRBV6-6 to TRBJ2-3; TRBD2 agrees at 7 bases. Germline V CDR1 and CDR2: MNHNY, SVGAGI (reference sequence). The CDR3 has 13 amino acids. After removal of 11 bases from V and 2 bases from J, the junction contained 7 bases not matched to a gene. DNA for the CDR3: TGTGCCGCGGGGGACTATCCCACAGATACGCAGTATTTT. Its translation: CAAGDYPTDTQYF.

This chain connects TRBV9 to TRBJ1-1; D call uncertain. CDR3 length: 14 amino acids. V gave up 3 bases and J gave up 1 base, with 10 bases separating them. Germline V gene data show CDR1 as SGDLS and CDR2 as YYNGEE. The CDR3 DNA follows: TGTGCCAGCAGCGCAGGAATCCAGAACACTGAAGCTTTCTTT. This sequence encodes CASSAGIQNTEAFF.

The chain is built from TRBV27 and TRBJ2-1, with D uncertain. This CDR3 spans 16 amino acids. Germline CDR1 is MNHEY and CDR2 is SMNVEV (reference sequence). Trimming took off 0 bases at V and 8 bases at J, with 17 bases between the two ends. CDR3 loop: CASSLSVVPNYDEQFF. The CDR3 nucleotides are TGTGCCAGCAGTTTATCGGTGGTTCCTAATTACGATGAGCAGTTCTTC.

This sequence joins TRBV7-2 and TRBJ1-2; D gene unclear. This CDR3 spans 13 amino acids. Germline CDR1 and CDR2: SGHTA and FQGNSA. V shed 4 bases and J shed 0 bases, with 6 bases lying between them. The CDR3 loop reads CASSSVANYGYTF. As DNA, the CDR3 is TGTGCCAGCAGCTCCGTAGCTAACTATGGCTACACCTTC.

The CDR3 DNA reads as TGTGCCAGCAGTTCCCTGACAGGACAAGAGACCCAGTACTTC. This codes for CASSSLTGQETQYF. The chain links TRBV2 to TRBJ2-5; possibly TRBD1 for D (6 bases). The CDR3 covers 14 residues. Germline V CDR1 and CDR2: SNHLY, FYNNEI. Trimming left V 5 bases short and J 2 bases short, with 12 bases between.

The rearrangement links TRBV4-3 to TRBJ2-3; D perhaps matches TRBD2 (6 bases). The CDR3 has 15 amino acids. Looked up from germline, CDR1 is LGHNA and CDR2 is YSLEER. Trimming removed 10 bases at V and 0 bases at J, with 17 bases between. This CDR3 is CATEGAEGSTDTQYF. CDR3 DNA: TGCGCCACCGAGGGAGCGGAGGGTAGCACAGATACGCAGTATTTT.

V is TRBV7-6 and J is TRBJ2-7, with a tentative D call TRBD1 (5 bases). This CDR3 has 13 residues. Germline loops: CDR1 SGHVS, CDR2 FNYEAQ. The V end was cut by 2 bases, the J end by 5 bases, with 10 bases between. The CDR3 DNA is TGTGCCAGCAGCTTAAGTGAAGGGGACGAGCAGTACTTC. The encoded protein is CASSLSEGDEQYF.

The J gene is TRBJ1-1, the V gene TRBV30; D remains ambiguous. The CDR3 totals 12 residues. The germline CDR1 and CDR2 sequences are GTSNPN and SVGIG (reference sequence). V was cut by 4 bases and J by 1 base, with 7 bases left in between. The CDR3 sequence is CAWKRENTEAFF. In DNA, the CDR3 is TGTGCCTGGAAACGGGAGAACACTGAAGCTTTCTTT.

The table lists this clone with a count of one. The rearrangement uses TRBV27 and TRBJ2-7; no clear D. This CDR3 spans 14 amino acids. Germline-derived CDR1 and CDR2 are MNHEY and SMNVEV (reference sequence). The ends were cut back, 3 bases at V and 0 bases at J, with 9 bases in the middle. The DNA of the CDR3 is TGTGCCAGCAGTTTTGCGGTTAGCTCCTACGAGCAGTACTTC. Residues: CASSFAVSSYEQYF.

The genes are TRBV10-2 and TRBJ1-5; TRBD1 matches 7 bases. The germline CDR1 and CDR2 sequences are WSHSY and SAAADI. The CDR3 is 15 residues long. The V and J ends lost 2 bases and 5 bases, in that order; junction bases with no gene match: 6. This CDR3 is CASSEEQGRYQPQHF. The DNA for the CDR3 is TGCGCCAGCAGTGAGGAACAGGGGCGATATCAGCCCCAGCATTTT.

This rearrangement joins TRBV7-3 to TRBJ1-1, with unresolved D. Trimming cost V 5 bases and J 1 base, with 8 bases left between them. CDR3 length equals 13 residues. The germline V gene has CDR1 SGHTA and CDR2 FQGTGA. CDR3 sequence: CASSLMANTEAFF. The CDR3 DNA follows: TGTGCCAGCAGCCTCATGGCGAACACTGAAGCTTTCTTT.

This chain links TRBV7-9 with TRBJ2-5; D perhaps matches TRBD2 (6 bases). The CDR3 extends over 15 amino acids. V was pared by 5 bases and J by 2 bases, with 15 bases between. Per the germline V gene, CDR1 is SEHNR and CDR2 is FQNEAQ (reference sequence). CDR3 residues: CASSAALALQETQYF. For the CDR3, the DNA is TGTGCCAGCAGCGCGGCTCTAGCGCTTCAAGAGACCCAGTACTTC.

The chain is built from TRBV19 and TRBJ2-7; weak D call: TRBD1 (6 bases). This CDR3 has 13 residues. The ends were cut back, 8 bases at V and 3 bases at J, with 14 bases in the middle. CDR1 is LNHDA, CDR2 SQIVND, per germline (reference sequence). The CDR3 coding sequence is TGTGCCAGTCAGGGGCCAGATGGCTACGAGCAGTACTTC. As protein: CASQGPDGYEQYF.

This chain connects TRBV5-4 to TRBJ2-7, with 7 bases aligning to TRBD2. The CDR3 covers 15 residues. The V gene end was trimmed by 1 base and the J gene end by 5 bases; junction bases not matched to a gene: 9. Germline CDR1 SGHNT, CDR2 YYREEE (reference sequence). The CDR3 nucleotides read TGTGCCAGCAGCTTGAATCCAGCGGGGCTTGACGAGCAGTACTTC. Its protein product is CASSLNPAGLDEQYF.

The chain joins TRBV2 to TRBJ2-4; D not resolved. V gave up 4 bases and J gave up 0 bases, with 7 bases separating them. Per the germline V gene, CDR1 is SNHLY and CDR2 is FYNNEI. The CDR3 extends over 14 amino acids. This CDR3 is CASSGAVAKNIQYF. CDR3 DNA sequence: TGTGCCAGCAGTGGCGCTGTAGCCAAAAACATTCAGTACTTC.

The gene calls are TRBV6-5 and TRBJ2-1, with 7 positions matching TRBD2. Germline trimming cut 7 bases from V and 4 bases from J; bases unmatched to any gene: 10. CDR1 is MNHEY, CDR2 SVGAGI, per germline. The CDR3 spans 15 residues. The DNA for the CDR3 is TGTGCCAGCAATCCTAGCGGTTTGTCATACAATGAGCAGTTCTTC. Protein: CASNPSGLSYNEQFF.

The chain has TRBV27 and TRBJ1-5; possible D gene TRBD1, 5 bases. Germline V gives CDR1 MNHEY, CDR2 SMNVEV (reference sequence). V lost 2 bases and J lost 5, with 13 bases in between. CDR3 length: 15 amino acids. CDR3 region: CASSLQGIRDQPQHF. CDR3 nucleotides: TGTGCCAGCAGTTTACAGGGAATAAGAGATCAGCCCCAGCATTTT.

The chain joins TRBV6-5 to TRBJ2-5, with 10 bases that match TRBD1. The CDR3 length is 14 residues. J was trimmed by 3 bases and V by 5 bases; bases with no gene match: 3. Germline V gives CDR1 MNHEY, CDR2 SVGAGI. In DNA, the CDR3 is TGTGCCAGCAGTAGGGGGACAGGGGAAGAGACCCAGTACTTC. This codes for CASSRGTGEETQYF.

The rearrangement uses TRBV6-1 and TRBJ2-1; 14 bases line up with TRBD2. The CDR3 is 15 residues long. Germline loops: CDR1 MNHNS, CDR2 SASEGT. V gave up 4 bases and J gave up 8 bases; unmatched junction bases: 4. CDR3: CASSGGTSGSYEQFF. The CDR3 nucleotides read TGTGCCAGCAGTGGCGGGACTAGCGGGAGCTATGAGCAGTTCTTC.

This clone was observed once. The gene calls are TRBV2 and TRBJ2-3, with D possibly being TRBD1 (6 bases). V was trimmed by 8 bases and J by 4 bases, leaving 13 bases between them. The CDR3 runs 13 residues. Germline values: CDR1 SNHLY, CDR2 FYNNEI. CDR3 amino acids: CASQRGSPDTQYF. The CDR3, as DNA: TGTGCCAGCCAAAGGGGGAGTCCAGATACGCAGTATTTT.

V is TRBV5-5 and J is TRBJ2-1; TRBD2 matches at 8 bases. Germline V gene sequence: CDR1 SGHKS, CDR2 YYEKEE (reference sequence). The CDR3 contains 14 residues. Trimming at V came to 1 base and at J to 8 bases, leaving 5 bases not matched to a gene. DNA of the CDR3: TGTGCCAGCAGCTTGCGCGGGGGGATGGATGAGCAGTTCTTC. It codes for CASSLRGGMDEQFF. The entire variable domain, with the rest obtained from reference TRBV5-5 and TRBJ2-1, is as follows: DAGVTQSPTHLIKTRGQQVTLRCSPISGHKSVSWYQQVLGQGPQFIFQYYEKEERGRGNFPDRFSARQFPNYSSELNVNALLLGDSALYLCASSLRGGMDEQFFGPGTRLTVL.

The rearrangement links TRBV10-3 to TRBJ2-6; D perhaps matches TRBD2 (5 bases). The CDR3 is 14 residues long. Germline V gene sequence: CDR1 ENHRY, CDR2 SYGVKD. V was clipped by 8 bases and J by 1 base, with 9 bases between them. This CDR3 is CAISPGSGANVLTF. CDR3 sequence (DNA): TGTGCCATCTCTCCGGGGTCTGGGGCCAACGTCCTGACTTTC.

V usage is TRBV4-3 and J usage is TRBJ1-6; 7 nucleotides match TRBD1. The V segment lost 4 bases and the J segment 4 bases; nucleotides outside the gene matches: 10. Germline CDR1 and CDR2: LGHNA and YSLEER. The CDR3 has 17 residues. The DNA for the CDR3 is TGCGCCAGCAGCCCGTCGAGAGGGGGCCTTTATAATTCACCCCTCCACTTT. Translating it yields CASSPSRGGLYNSPLHF.